This T cell receptor beta chain was identified during a study of control samples from healthy donors and cancer patients. Trimming shortened V by 4 bases and J by 6 bases, and 16 bases separated the two germline ends. The CDR3 totals 15 residues. In germline, CDR1 is LNHDA, CDR2 SQIVND (reference sequence). TCRdb keeps only in-frame clones here, not all; method: immunoSEQ multiplex PCR. The table lists hundreds of thousands of clones, approximately 90% of them singletons, with around 6.4% in the top ten. Material for sequencing was PBMCs. The rearrangement joins TRBV19 to TRBJ2-1; possible D gene TRBD1, 5 bases. The receptor's source is a man between 40 and 49 years old with head and neck cancer. The CDR3 protein is CASSTQVRKGNEQFF. The CDR3, as DNA: TGTGCCAGTAGTACACAGGTCCGGAAGGGCAATGAGCAGTTCTTC.